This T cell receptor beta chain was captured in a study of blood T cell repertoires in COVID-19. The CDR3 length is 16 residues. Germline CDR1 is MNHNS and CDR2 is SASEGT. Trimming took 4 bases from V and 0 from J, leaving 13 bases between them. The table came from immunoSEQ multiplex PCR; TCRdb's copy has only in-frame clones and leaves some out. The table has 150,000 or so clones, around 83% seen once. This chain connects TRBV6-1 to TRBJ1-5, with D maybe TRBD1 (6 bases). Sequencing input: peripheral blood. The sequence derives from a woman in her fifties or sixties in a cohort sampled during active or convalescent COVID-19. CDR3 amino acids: CASSVTGRDSNQPQHF. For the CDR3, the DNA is TGTGCCAGCAGTGTGACAGGTAGAGATAGCAATCAGCCCCAGCATTTT.